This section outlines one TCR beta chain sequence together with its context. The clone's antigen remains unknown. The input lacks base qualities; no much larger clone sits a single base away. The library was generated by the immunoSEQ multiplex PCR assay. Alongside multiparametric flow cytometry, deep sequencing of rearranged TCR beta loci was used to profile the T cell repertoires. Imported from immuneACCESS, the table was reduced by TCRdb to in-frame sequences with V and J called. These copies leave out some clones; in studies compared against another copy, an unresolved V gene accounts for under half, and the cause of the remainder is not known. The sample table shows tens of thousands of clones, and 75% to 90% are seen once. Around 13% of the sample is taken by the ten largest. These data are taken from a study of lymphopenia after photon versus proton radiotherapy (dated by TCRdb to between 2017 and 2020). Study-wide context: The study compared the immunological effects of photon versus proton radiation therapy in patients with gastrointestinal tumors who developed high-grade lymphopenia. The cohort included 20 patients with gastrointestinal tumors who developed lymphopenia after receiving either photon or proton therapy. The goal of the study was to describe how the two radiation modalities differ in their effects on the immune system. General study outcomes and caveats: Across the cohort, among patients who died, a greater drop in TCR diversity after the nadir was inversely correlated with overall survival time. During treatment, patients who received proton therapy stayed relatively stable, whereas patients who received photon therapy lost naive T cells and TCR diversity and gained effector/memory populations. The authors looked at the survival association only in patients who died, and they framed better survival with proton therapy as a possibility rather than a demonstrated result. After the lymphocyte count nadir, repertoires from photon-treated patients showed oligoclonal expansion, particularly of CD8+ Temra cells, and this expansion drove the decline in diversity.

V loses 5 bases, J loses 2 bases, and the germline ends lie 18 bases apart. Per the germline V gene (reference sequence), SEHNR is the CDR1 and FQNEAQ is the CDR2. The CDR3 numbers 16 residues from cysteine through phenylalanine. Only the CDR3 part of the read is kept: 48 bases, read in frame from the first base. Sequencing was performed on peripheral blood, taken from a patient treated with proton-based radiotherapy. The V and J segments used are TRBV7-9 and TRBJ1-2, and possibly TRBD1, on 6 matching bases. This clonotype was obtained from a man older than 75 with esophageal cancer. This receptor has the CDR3 CASSSRDNLLNYGYTF. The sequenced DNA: TGTGCCAGCAGCAGCCGGGACAACCTCCTCAACTATGGCTACACCTTC.